Listed below are T cell receptor beta chains from one sample, sequenced in a study of shared clonotypes between healthy human individuals. The table came from immunoSEQ multiplex PCR; TCRdb's copy has only in-frame clones and leaves some out. Of hundreds of thousands of clones detected, roughly 97% appear once; the ten largest clones hold roughly 0.05%. Sample: naive CD4+ T cells sorted from blood. Receptors were obtained from a woman aged 25 to 39 in good health. Both conserved end residues are part of each CDR3. D genes are given only for firm matches. Size is stated for part of the rows, as once, few or many counts, or as a class when the clone is expanded.

v_gene	j_gene	abundance	d_gene	CDR3nt	CDR3aa
TRBV6-5	TRBJ1-2	.	.	TGTGCCAGCAGTTACTCGATTCAGGGAGGGGGTGGCTACACCTTC	CASSYSIQGGGGYTF
TRBV5-1	TRBJ2-5	.	TRBD2	TGCGCCAGCAGCCCAGGACTAGCGACGCGCCAAGAGACCCAGTACTTC	CASSPGLATRQETQYF
TRBV28	TRBJ1-2	once	TRBD1	TGTGCCAGCACCCCCATGGGACAGATCCTCGGGCGCTACACCTTC	CASTPMGQILGRYTF
TRBV28	TRBJ2-4	.	.	TGTGCCAGCACCCTAGGGGGGGAGACACTAGCCAAAAACATTCAGTACTTC	CASTLGGETLAKNIQYF
TRBV9	TRBJ2-5	once	TRBD1	TGTGCCAGCAGCCCGGGACAGGTAAAAGAGACCCAGTACTTC	CASSPGQVKETQYF
TRBV18	TRBJ1-1	.	TRBD1	TGTGCCAGCTCACCCTCAAAACCTCCGGGACAGGGGAACACTGAAGCTTTCTTT	CASSPSKPPGQGNTEAFF
TRBV19	TRBJ2-7	.	TRBD1	TGTGCCAGTAGTATCGGACAGGGTAGGGGCGAGCAGTACTTC	CASSIGQGRGEQYF
TRBV5-1	TRBJ2-7	.	TRBD1	TGCGCCAGCAGCTTGGACCGGGACAGGGTCCACGAGCAGTACTTC	CASSLDRDRVHEQYF
TRBV18	TRBJ2-3	.	.	TGTGCCAGCTCACCAACAGGGCTCGGCACAGATACGCAGTATTTT	CASSPTGLGTDTQYF
TRBV6-6	TRBJ2-1	.	.	TGTGCCAGCAGTTATCCGGACAACTACAATGAGCAGTTCTTC	CASSYPDNYNEQFF
TRBV7-9	TRBJ1-2	.	.	TGTGCCAGCAGCTTAGCTATGACAGAGGAGGACTATGGCTACACCTTC	CASSLAMTEEDYGYTF
TRBV6-5	TRBJ1-4	.	.	TGTGCCAGCAGCGAATCGGAGGGCGATGAAAAACTGTTTTTT	CASSESEGDEKLFF
TRBV27	TRBJ1-2	.	.	TGTGCCAGCAGTTTGGGGGGGGATGGTGGCTACACCTTC	CASSLGGDGGYTF
TRBV9	TRBJ2-2	.	.	TGTGCCAGCAGCGTAGGTTTAGGGGAGGCCGGGGAGCTGTTTTTT	CASSVGLGEAGELFF
TRBV6-5	TRBJ2-3	.	TRBD1	TGTGCCAGCAGGGGGACAGGGGCCACAGATACGCAGTATTTT	CASRGTGATDTQYF
TRBV13	TRBJ2-3	.	TRBD1	TGTGCCAGCAGCCGGGACAGGGGGACGTCAGATACGCAGTATTTT	CASSRDRGTSDTQYF
TRBV18	TRBJ1-5	.	TRBD1	TGTGCCAGCTCACCTGAACTCCGGACAGGGGCCCGGGTTGGGCAGCCCCAGCATTTT	CASSPELRTGARVGQPQHF
TRBV4-1	TRBJ2-1	once	TRBD2	TGCGCCAGCAGCCAGGTAGAAGGGGCTAGCGGGAGGCTCTCCTACAATGAGCAGTTCTTC	CASSQVEGASGRLSYNEQFF
TRBV1	TRBJ2-1	.	.	TGCACCAGCAGCCAAAATATGCGGTACAATGAGCAGTTCTTC	CTSSQNMRYNEQFF
TRBV4-1	TRBJ2-1	.	TRBD2	TGCGCCAGCAGCCTTCCAACTAGCGGGCGAACTTACAATGAGCAGTTCTTC	CASSLPTSGRTYNEQFF
TRBV5-1	TRBJ2-5	.	.	TGCGCCAGCAGCTTGGGATCAGGGGAGACCCAGTACTTC	CASSLGSGETQYF
TRBV28	TRBJ2-3	.	.	TGTGCCAGCAGTTCCGGACTCCCTGGATCGCAGTATTTT	CASSSGLPGSQYF
TRBV6-1	TRBJ2-1	.	TRBD2	TGTGCCAGCAGTGTGGCTAGCGGGACATACAATGAGCAGTTCTTC	CASSVASGTYNEQFF
TRBV27	TRBJ2-3	.	.	TGTGCCAGCAGTTTAAGTCGGTTCCAAGATACGCAGTATTTT	CASSLSRFQDTQYF
TRBV2	TRBJ1-1	once	.	TGTGCCAGCAGTCGGGATATGAACACTGAAGCTTTCTTT	CASSRDMNTEAFF
TRBV11-2	TRBJ1-2	few	TRBD1	TGTGCCAGCAGCTCGACTAGGGGGCGCCTGGATGGCTACACCTTC	CASSSTRGRLDGYTF
TRBV7-9	TRBJ1-5	.	.	TGTGCCAGCAGCTACGACAGTAGCAATCAGCCCCAGCATTTT	CASSYDSSNQPQHF
TRBV30	TRBJ2-1	.	TRBD1	TGTGCCTGGAGTGCGGGGACAGGGACACCCAATGAGCAGTTCTTC	CAWSAGTGTPNEQFF
TRBV6-6	TRBJ1-1	.	.	TGTGCCAGCAGGAACAGGTGGCGGAACACTGAAGCTTTCTTT	CASRNRWRNTEAFF
TRBV5-1	TRBJ2-7	.	.	TGCGCCAGCAGCTTGGATTCGGGGGCGACGGGGGAGCAGTACTTC	CASSLDSGATGEQYF
TRBV2	TRBJ2-7	few	.	TGTGCCAGCAGTGTGGGGTTGTTCGAGCAGTACTTC	CASSVGLFEQYF
TRBV13	TRBJ2-7	.	TRBD2	TGTGCCAGCAGCCACCTAGCGGGGGGGAGACGCGAGCAGTACTTC	CASSHLAGGRREQYF
TRBV5-1	TRBJ2-1	.	TRBD2	TGCGCCAGCAGCTCGGCGGGAGCCTACAATGAGCAGTTCTTC	CASSSAGAYNEQFF
TRBV5-1	TRBJ2-3	.	TRBD2	TGCGCCAGCAGCTCTGGGACTAGCGGGAGACCAGATACGCAGTATTTT	CASSSGTSGRPDTQYF
TRBV28	TRBJ1-4	.	.	TGTGCCAGCAGTTTAGATCTGCCGGGCGTTCATGAAAAACTGTTTTTT	CASSLDLPGVHEKLFF
TRBV5-6	TRBJ2-7	.	.	TGTGCCAGCAGCTTGGGACGGACCTACGAGCAGTACTTC	CASSLGRTYEQYF
TRBV5-8	TRBJ1-5	.	.	TGTGCCAGCAGCTTTGCCGGAGGTCAGCCCCAGCATTTT	CASSFAGGQPQHF
TRBV5-5	TRBJ1-1	.	.	TGTGCCAGCACCAGTGTCTCTGAAGCTTTCTTT	CASTSVSEAFF
TRBV5-1	TRBJ2-7	.	.	TGCGCCAGCAGCTTGGGTTCTAGCACCTACGAGCAGTACTTC	CASSLGSSTYEQYF
TRBV30	TRBJ2-5	.	.	TGTGCCTGGAGTGTTGTGGTCCAAGAGACCCAGTACTTC	CAWSVVVQETQYF
TRBV6-1	TRBJ2-7	.	.	TGTGCCAGCAGTGCTAACGGGAACTCCTACGAGCAGTACTTC	CASSANGNSYEQYF
TRBV7-3	TRBJ2-3	.	.	TGTGCCAGCAGCTTAACGCCGGGCGTGCGGACAGATACGCAGTATTTT	CASSLTPGVRTDTQYF
TRBV7-3	TRBJ1-4	.	TRBD1	TGTGCCAGCAGCTTAAGTCAGGGGGTGGAGACTAATGAAAAACTGTTTTTT	CASSLSQGVETNEKLFF
TRBV5-1	TRBJ1-1	.	.	TGCGCCAGCAGAACCTGGCAGGCAGCGAACACTGAAGCTTTCTTT	CASRTWQAANTEAFF
TRBV7-9	TRBJ2-7	.	.	TGTGCCAGCAGCGAGACGAGCTCCTACGAGCAGTACTTC	CASSETSSYEQYF
TRBV11-2	TRBJ2-3	.	TRBD2	TGTGCCAGCAGTTGGGAGGGAGCGGACACAGATACGCAGTATTTT	CASSWEGADTDTQYF
TRBV7-2	TRBJ2-7	.	.	TGTGCCAGCAGCTTAGTCACTAGCAGCTACGAGCAGTACTTC	CASSLVTSSYEQYF
TRBV28	TRBJ1-3	.	.	TGTGCCAGCGGGTCGGGACTCCCAACGGGAAACACCATATATTTT	CASGSGLPTGNTIYF
TRBV7-2	TRBJ2-2	once	.	TGTGCCAGCAGCTTCTTTGACGGGAGTAACACCGGGGAGCTGTTTTTT	CASSFFDGSNTGELFF
TRBV6-4	TRBJ2-3	.	.	TGTGCCAGCAGAGGAGGGGGGGTCGGAGATACGCAGTATTTT	CASRGGGVGDTQYF
TRBV27	TRBJ2-7	.	.	TGTGCCAGCAGTTTATCTGCGGTAGGAAACTACGAGCAGTACTTC	CASSLSAVGNYEQYF
TRBV27	TRBJ1-4	once	TRBD1	TGTGCCAGCAGGGGGGGGACAGGGGAGTACGAAAAACTGTTTTTT	CASRGGTGEYEKLFF
TRBV5-1	TRBJ2-7	.	.	TGCGCCAGCAGCTTGGATCCGGGGGACACCTACGAGCAGTACTTC	CASSLDPGDTYEQYF
TRBV7-2	TRBJ2-3	.	.	TGTGCCAGCAGCCGGACTCCACACACAGATACGCAGTATTTT	CASSRTPHTDTQYF
TRBV7-8	TRBJ2-1	once	TRBD2	TGTGCCAGCAGCTTAGTTAGGGTAGCGGGAGTGGGACACGGGAATGAGCAGTTCTTC	CASSLVRVAGVGHGNEQFF
TRBV19	TRBJ1-4	.	.	TGTGCCAGTGAAAGCGGGCAGTTGTTTTTT	CASESGQLFF
TRBV28	TRBJ2-5	.	.	TGTGCCAGCAGTAGGTATGAGGGCCCTTACTTC	CASSRYEGPYF
TRBV5-6	TRBJ1-2	.	.	TGTGCCAGCAGCCCGGGACAAGTTAACTATGGCTACACCTTC	CASSPGQVNYGYTF
TRBV10-2	TRBJ2-1	.	TRBD2	TGCGCCAGCAGTGAGTCCGGGACTAGCGGTTACAATGAGCAGTTCTTC	CASSESGTSGYNEQFF